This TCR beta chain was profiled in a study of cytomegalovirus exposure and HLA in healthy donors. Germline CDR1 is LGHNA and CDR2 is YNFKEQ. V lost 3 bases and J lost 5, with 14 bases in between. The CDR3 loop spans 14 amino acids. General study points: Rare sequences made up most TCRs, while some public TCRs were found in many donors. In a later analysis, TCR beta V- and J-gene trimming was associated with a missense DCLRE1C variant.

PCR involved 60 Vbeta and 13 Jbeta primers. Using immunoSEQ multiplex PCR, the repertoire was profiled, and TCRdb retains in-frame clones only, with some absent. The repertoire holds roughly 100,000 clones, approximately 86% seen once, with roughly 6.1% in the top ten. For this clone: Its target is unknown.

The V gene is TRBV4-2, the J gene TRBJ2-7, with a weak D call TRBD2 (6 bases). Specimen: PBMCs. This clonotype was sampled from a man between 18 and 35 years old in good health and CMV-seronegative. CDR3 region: CASSQGRRENEQYF. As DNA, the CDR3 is TGTGCCAGCAGCCAGGGACGTCGGGAGAACGAGCAGTACTTC.